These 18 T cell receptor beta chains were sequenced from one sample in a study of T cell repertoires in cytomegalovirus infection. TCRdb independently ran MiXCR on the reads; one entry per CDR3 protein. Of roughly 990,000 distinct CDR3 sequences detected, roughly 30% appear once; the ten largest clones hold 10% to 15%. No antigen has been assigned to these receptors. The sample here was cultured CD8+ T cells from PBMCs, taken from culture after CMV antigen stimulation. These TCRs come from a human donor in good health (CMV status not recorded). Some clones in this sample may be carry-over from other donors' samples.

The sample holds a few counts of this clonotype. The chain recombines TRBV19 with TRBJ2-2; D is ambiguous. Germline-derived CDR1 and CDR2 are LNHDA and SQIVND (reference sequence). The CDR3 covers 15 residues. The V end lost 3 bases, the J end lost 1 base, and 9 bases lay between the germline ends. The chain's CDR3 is CASSMISLNTGELFF. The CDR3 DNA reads TGTGCCAGTAGTATGATCTCTTTGAACACCGGGGAGCTGTTTTTT. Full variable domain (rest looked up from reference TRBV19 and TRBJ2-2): DGGITQSPKYLFRKEGQNVTLSCEQNLNHDAMYWYRQDPGQGLRLIYYSQIVNDFQKGDIAEGYSVSREKKESFPLTVTSAQKNPTAFYLCASSMISLNTGELFFGEGSRLTVL.

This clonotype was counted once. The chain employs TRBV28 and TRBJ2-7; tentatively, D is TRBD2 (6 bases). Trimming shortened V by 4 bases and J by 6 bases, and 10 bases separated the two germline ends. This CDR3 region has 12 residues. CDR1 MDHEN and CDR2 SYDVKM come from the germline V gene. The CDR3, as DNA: TGTGCCAGCAGTTCTCGGGGGTTCGAGCAGTACTTC. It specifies CASSSRGFEQYF.

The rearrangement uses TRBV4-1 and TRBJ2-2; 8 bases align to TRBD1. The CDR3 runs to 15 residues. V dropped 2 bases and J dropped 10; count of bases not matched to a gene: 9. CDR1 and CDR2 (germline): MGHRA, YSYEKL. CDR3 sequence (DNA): TGCGCCAGCAGCCAACCGGGACAGGTAGACCTGGAGCTGTTTTTT. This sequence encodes CASSQPGQVDLELFF.

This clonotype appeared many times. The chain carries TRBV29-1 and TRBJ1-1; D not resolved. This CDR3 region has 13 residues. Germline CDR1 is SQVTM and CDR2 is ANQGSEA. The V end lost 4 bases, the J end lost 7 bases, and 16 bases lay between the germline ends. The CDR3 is CSVGGSRGDEAFF. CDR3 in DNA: TGCAGCGTTGGAGGGTCCCGCGGGGATGAAGCTTTCTTT.

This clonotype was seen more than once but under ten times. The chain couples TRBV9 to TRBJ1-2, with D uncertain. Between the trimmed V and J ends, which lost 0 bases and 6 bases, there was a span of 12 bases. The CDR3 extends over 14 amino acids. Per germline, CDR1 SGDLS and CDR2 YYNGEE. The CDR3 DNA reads TGTGCCAGCAGCGTAGTAAAGCCCCTCAATGGCTACACCTTC. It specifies CASSVVKPLNGYTF.

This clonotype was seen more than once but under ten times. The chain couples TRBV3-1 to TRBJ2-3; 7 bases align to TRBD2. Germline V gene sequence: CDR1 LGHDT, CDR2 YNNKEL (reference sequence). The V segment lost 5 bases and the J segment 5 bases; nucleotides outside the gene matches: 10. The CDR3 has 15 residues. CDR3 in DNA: TGTGCCAGCAGCAGCCGGAGCGGGGATGGAGATACGCAGTATTTT. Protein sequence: CASSSRSGDGDTQYF.

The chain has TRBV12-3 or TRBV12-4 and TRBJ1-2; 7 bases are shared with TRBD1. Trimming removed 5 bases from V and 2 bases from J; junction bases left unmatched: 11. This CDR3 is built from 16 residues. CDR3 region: CASSLIGGPTNYGYTF. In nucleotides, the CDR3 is TGTGCCAGCAGTCTAATAGGGGGCCCAACCAACTATGGCTACACCTTC.

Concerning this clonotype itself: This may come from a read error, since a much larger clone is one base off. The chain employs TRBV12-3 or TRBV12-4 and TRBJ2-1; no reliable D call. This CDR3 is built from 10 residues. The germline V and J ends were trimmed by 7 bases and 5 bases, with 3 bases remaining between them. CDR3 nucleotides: TGTGCCAGCACCCACAATGAGCAGTTCTTC. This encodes CASTHNEQFF.

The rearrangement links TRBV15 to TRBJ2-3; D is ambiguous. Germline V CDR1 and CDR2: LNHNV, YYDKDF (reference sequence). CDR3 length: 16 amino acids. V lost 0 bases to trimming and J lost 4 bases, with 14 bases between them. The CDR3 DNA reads TGTGCCACCAGCAGAGATCGACCGGGTGGGTCAGATACGCAGTATTTT. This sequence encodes CATSRDRPGGSDTQYF.

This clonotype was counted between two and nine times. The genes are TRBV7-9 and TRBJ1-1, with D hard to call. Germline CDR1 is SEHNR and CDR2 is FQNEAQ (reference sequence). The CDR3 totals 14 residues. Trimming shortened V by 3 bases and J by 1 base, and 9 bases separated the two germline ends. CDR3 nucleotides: TGTGCCAGCAGCTTTTGGGAGGGGAACACTGAAGCTTTCTTT. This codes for CASSFWEGNTEAFF.

The CDR3 DNA reads TGTGCCAGCAGTTTTATACTAGCGGGGGGTCCAGTCAATGAGCAGTTCTTC. Translation gives CASSFILAGGPVNEQFF. The chain has TRBV12-3 or TRBV12-4 and TRBJ2-1; 12 bases match TRBD2. The J segment lost 6 bases and the V segment lost 3 bases, leaving 9 bases of the junction unmatched. This CDR3 contains 17 residues.

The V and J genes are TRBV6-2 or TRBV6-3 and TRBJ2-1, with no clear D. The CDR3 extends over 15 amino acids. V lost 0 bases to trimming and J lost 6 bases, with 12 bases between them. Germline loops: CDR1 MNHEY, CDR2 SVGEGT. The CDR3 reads CASSYSGSWGNEQFF. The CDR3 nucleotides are TGTGCCAGCAGTTACTCCGGTTCCTGGGGCAATGAGCAGTTCTTC.

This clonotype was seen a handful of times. The CDR3, as DNA: TGTGCCAGCAGTGATGACTGGACGAAGTATAATTCACCCCTCCACTTT. It codes for CASSDDWTKYNSPLHF. This chain connects TRBV6-1 to TRBJ1-6, with D unclear. V was cut by 3 bases and J by 4 bases, with 13 bases left in between. Looked up from germline, CDR1 is MNHNS and CDR2 is SASEGT. The CDR3 totals 16 residues.

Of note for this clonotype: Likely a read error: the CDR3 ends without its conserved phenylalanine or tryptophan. The CDR3 region has the DNA TGCGCCAGCAGCCGGAACTACGGGACAGGCATCCATGAGCAGTTCGTC. Its protein is CASSRNYGTGIHEQFV. The chain links TRBV4-1 to TRBJ2-1; 8 positions agree with TRBD1. The CDR3 contains 16 residues. J lost 8 bases, V lost 4 bases, and 13 bases had no gene match. Per germline, CDR1 MGHRA and CDR2 YSYEKL.

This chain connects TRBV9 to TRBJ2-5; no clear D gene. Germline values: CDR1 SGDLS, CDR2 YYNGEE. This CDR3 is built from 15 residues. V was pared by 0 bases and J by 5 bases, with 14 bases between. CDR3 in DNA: TGTGCCAGCAGCGTAGTCGCGGCTCGACGGGAGACCCAGTACTTC. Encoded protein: CASSVVAARRETQYF.

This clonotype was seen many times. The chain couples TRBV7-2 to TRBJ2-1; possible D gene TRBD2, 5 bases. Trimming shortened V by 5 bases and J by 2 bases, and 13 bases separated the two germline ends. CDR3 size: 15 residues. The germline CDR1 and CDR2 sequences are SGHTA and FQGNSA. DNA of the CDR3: TGTGCCAGCAGCCGGAGCGGTAGACCCTACAATGAGCAGTTCTTC. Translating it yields CASSRSGRPYNEQFF.

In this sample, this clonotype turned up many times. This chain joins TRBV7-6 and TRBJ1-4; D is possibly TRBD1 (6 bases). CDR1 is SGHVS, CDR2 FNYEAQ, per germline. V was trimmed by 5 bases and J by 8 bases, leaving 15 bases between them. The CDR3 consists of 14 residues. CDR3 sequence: CASSQTGGHEKLFF. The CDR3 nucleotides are TGTGCCAGCAGCCAGACAGGTGGGCACGAAAAACTGTTTTTT.

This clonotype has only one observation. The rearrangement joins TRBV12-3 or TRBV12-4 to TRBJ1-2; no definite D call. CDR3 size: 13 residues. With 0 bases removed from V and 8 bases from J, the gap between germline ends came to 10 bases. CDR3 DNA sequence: TGTGCCAGCAGTTTAGCGAGACTACGGGGCTACACCTTC. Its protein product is CASSLARLRGYTF.